The clone carrying this T cell receptor beta chain was recorded only once. Its target is not known. TCRdb reprocessed the RT-PCR reads via MiXCR and lists one record per CDR3 protein. The table records around 750,000 distinct CDR3 sequences, around 20% of them present only once. This sample is part of a study of response to subunit inactivated influenza vaccine. Regarding the study as a whole: It was suggested by the authors that few new T cells are recruited by each seasonal influenza vaccination.

Here the sequenced sample was PBMCs from blood, taken 4 to 6 days after vaccination. This clonotype was obtained from a middle-aged man who received an inactivated influenza vaccine.

CDR3 protein: CATSENRGQGVRETQYF. DNA of the CDR3: TGTGCCACCAGTGAAAACAGGGGACAGGGGGTACGAGAGACCCAGTACTTC. The chain couples TRBV24-1 to TRBJ2-5, with TRBD1 matching 11 bases. The CDR3 is 17 amino acids. Germline V gene sequence: CDR1 KGHDR, CDR2 SFDVKD. V shed 4 bases, J shed 4 bases, and the junction held 10 bases outside the gene matches.